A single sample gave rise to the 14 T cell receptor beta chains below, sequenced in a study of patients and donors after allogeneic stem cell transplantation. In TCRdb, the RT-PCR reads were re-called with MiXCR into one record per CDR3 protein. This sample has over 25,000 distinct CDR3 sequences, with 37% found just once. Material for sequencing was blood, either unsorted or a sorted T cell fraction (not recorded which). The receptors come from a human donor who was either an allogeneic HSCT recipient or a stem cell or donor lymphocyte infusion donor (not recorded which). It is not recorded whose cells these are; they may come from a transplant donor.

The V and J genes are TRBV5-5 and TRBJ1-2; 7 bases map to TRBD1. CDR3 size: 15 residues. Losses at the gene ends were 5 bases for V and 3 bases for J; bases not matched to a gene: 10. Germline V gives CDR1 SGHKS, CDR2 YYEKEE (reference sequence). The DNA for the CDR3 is TGTGCCAGCAGTTTCGACAGGGTGGGGTACTATGGCTACACCTTC. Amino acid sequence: CASSFDRVGYYGYTF.

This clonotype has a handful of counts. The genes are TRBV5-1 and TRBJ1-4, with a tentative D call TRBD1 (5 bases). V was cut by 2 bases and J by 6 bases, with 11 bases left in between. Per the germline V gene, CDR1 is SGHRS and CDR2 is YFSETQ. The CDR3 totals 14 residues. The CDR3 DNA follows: TGCGCCAGCAGCTTCGGCGGAGGGGATGAAAAACTGTTTTTT. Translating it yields CASSFGGGDEKLFF.

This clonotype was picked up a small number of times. The CDR3 here is CASQPQHF. DNA for the CDR3: TGTGCTAGTCAGCCCCAGCATTTT. The chain employs TRBV12-5 and TRBJ1-5, with D unresolved. Trimming took off 8 bases at V and 7 bases at J, with 0 bases between the two ends. Looked up from germline, CDR1 is LGHNT and CDR2 is FRNRAP. The CDR3 covers 8 residues.

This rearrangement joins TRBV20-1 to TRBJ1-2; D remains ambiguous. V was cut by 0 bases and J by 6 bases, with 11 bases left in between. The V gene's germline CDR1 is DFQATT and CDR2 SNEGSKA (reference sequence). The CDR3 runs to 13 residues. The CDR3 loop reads CSARDLGPHGYTF. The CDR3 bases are TGCAGTGCTAGAGACCTCGGGCCCCATGGCTACACCTTC.

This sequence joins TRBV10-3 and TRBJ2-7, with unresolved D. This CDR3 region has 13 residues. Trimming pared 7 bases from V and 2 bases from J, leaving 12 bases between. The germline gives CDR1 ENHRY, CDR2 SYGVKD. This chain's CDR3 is CAITPHGTYEQYF. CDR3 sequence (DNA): TGTGCCATCACGCCCCACGGCACCTACGAGCAGTACTTC.

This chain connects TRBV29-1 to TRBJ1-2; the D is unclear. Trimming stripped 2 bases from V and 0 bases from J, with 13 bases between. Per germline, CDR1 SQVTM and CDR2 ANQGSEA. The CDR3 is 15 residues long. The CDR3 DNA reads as TGCAGCGTTGAACCCCTTCGAAAAGCTAACTATGGCTACACCTTC. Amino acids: CSVEPLRKANYGYTF.

CDR3 in DNA: TGCGCCAGCAGCCAAGATCTTGGACAGGGGGACACCGGGGAGCTGTTTTTT. It yields the protein CASSQDLGQGDTGELFF. The gene calls are TRBV4-3 and TRBJ2-2, with 10 nucleotides matching TRBD1. Germline loops: CDR1 LGHNA, CDR2 YSLEER. The J segment lost 3 bases and the V segment lost 0 bases, leaving 4 bases of the junction unmatched. This CDR3 region has 17 residues.

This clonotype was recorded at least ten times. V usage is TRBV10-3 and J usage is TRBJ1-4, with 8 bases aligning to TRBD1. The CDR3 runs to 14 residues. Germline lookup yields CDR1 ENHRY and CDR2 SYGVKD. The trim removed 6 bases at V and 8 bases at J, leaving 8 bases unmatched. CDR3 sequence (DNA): TGTGCCATCAGAGCAGGACAGGGAGACGAAAAACTGTTTTTT. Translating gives CAIRAGQGDEKLFF.

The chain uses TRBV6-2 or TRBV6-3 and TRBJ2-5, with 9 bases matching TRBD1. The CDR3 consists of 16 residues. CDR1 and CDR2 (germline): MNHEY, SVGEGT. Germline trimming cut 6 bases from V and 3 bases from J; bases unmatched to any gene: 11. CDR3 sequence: CASSHLGTGNKETQYF. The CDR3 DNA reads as TGTGCCAGCAGCCACCTTGGGACAGGGAATAAAGAGACCCAGTACTTC.

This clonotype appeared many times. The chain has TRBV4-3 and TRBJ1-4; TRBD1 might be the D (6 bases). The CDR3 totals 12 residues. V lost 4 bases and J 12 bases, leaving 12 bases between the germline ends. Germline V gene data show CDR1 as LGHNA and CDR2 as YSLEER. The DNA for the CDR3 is TGCGCCAGCAGCCGGGGGGACACCGAACTGTTTTTT. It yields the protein CASSRGDTELFF.

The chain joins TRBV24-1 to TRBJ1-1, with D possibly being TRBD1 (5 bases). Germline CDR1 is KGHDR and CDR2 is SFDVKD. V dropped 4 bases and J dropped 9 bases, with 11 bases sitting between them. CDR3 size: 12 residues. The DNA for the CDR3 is TGTGCCACCAGTGACGACAGTCTCAAAGCTTTCTTT. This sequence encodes CATSDDSLKAFF.

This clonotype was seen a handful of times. In DNA form, the CDR3 reads TGTGCCAGCAGCCATATCAAGAGCGGGACCTATACCAATCAGCCCCAGCATTTT. Protein sequence: CASSHIKSGTYTNQPQHF. V usage is TRBV7-9 and J usage is TRBJ1-5; possible D gene TRBD1, 5 bases. Germline V CDR1 and CDR2: SEHNR, FQNEAQ (reference sequence). V was cut by 5 bases and J by 3 bases, with 23 bases left in between. The CDR3 consists of 18 residues.

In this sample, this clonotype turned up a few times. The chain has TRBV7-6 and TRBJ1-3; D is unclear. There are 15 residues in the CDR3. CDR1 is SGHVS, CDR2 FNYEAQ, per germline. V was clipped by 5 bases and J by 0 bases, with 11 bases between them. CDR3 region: CASSQGTSSGNTIYF. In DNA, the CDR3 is TGTGCCAGCAGCCAAGGCACAAGCTCTGGAAACACCATATATTTT.

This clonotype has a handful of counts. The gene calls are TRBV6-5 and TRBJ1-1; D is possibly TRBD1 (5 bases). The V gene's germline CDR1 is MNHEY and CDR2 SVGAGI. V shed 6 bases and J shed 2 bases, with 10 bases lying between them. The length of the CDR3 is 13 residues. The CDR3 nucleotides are TGTGCCAGCAGGCGACAGAGTAACACTGAAGCTTTCTTT. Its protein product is CASRRQSNTEAFF.